This T cell receptor (beta chain) originates from a study of early T cells in non-severe SARS-CoV-2 infection. Overall study: Sequencing was performed on bulk RNA from unsorted whole blood, leaving chains unpaired.

Study conclusions and caveats: Matching with VDJdb favored anti-spike CD8 responses (missing private and CD4 specificities).

Individual cDNA molecules were tagged with unique molecular identifiers. In TCRdb, the 5' RACE reads were re-called with MiXCR into one record per CDR3 protein. The sample holds 80,000 to 95,000 distinct CDR3 sequences, about 15% seen once. The germline V gene has CDR1 LGHDT and CDR2 YNNKEL (reference sequence). Trimming took 3 bases from V and 5 from J, leaving 13 bases between them. This CDR3 region has 14 residues. This clonotype appeared a few times. As yet, its antigen is unknown. Sequencing used whole blood, obtained at baseline. The receptor comes from an adult who was a healthcare worker with PCR-confirmed SARS-CoV-2 infection or an uninfected control (not recorded which). This chain links TRBV3-1 with TRBJ1-2; D is uncertain. The CDR3 bases are TGTGCCAGCAGCCAGGGCAGCCTCGGGTATGGCTACACCTTC. It translates to CASSQGSLGYGYTF.